The 32 T cell receptor beta chains below were found in one sample sequenced in a study of blood T cell repertoires in COVID-19. TCRdb keeps only in-frame clones here, not all; method: immunoSEQ multiplex PCR. This sample has approximately 70,000 clones, with more than 75% found just once. The sample consisted of peripheral blood. The receptor set was obtained from a human donor in a cohort sampled during active COVID-19.

V is TRBV21-1 and J is TRBJ1-4; no DNA check was done on the table's D call, TRBD1. TRBV21-1 is a listed pseudogene. This CDR3 has 15 residues. The CDR3 DNA follows: TGTGCCAGCAGCACACCGACAGAAGGGAATGAAAAACTGTTTTTT. Protein product: CASSTPTEGNEKLFF.

J is TRBJ2-7 and V is TRBV6-2 or TRBV6-3; 8 bases map to TRBD2. V trimming: 4 bases; J trimming: 9 bases; junction bases outside the gene matches: 2. Germline V gives CDR1 MNHEY, CDR2 SVGEGT. The CDR3 length is 11 residues. The CDR3 here is CASSSTSVQYF. The CDR3 DNA sequence: TGTGCCAGCAGTTCGACTAGCGTGCAGTACTTC.

The CDR3 coding sequence is TGTGCCAGCTCACCACAGGACAGTTACTACGAGCAGTACTTC. Translating it yields CASSPQDSYYEQYF. The chain joins TRBV18 to TRBJ2-7; the D gene is possibly TRBD1 (6 bases). Germline CDR1 and CDR2: KGHSH and LQKENI. The ends were cut back, 1 base at V and 3 bases at J, with 10 bases in the middle. CDR3 length: 14 amino acids.

This chain uses TRBV10-2 with TRBJ1-2; D perhaps matches TRBD1 (6 bases). V was trimmed by 8 bases and J by 3 bases, leaving 19 bases between them. In germline, CDR1 is WSHSY, CDR2 SAAADI. The CDR3 has 15 residues. The CDR3 here is CASSPRGAGDYGYTF. Written as DNA, the CDR3 is TGCGCCAGCTCTCCTAGGGGTGCAGGGGACTATGGCTACACCTTC.

The CDR3 loop reads CASSPRRVSPNEQFF. The CDR3 DNA is TGTGCCAGCAGCCCAAGGCGGGTTTCTCCCAATGAGCAGTTCTTC. This sequence joins TRBV11-2 and TRBJ2-1; perhaps TRBD2 as D (5 bases). CDR1 is SGHAT and CDR2 is FQNNGV in the germline V gene. V lost 5 bases, J lost 6 bases, and 17 bases lay in between. This CDR3 is 15 amino acids long.

In DNA, the CDR3 is TGTGCCAGCAGCACAGGGTATGGTTTTCATGAGCAGTTCTTC. This translates into CASSTGYGFHEQFF. The chain is built from TRBV5-6 and TRBJ2-1, with a tentative D call TRBD1 (6 bases). CDR3 length: 14 amino acids. Between the trimmed V and J ends, which lost 4 bases and 8 bases, there was a span of 16 bases. Germline lookup yields CDR1 SGHDT and CDR2 YYEEEE.

The genes are TRBV5-6 and TRBJ2-7; D is ambiguous. Germline V gives CDR1 SGHDT, CDR2 YYEEEE. V lost 2 bases and J lost 4, with 4 bases in between. The CDR3 is made up of 11 amino acids. The CDR3 loop is CASSFKYEQYF. In nucleotides, the CDR3 is TGTGCCAGCAGCTTTAAATACGAGCAGTACTTC.

The chain combines TRBV11-2 with TRBJ2-7; the match to TRBD2 covers 16 bases. The V segment lost 5 bases and the J segment 0 bases; nucleotides outside the gene matches: 4. CDR3 length equals 17 residues. Germline V CDR1 and CDR2: SGHAT, FQNNGV. Written as DNA, the CDR3 is TGTGCCAGCAGCCCGGGGACTAGCGGGGGGGTCTCCTACGAGCAGTACTTC. It codes for CASSPGTSGGVSYEQYF.

V and J are TRBV7-3 and TRBJ2-1; possible D gene TRBD2, 7 bases. V lost 5 bases to trimming and J lost 7 bases, with 24 bases between them. CDR1 is SGHTA, CDR2 FQGTGA, per germline. CDR3 length: 17 residues. Here the CDR3 reads CASSPIGGQGRVNEQFF. CDR3 coding DNA: TGTGCCAGCAGCCCGATCGGGGGGCAGGGGAGGGTGAATGAGCAGTTCTTC.

The chain couples TRBV4-3 to TRBJ2-7; D gene ambiguous. CDR3 length equals 14 residues. Germline lookup yields CDR1 LGHNA and CDR2 YSLEER. With 3 bases removed from V and 0 bases from J, the gap between germline ends came to 9 bases. Written as DNA, the CDR3 is TGCGCCAGCAGCCAGACACTCAGCTCCTACGAGCAGTACTTC. Its translation: CASSQTLSSYEQYF.

The V and J genes are TRBV18 and TRBJ1-5; no firm D call. CDR1 is KGHSH, CDR2 LQKENI, per germline. The CDR3 runs to 16 residues. V was pared by 0 bases and J by 2 bases, with 11 bases between. The CDR3 spells CASSPPEQHGNQPQHF. CDR3 bases: TGTGCCAGCTCACCACCGGAGCAGCATGGCAATCAGCCCCAGCATTTT.

The chain employs TRBV28 and TRBJ1-1; tentatively, D is TRBD1 (5 bases). V dropped 8 bases and J dropped 8 bases, with 15 bases sitting between them. The CDR3 consists of 12 residues. CDR1 and CDR2 (germline): MDHEN, SYDVKM. The CDR3 is CASRRGRTEAFF. As DNA, the CDR3 is TGTGCCAGCCGCCGGGGGAGGACCGAAGCTTTCTTT. Full variable domain (missing parts from reference TRBV28 and TRBJ1-1): DVKVTQSSRYLVKRTGEKVFLECVQDMDHENMFWYRQDPGLGLRLIYFSYDVKMKEKGDIPEGYSVSREKKERFSLILESASTNQTSMYLCASRRGRTEAFFGQGTRLTVV.

J is TRBJ2-7 and V is TRBV13; a possible D gene is TRBD1 (6 bases). There are 13 residues in the CDR3. V lost 7 bases and J lost 4, with 14 bases in between. From germline, CDR1 is PRHDT and CDR2 FYEKMQ (reference sequence). CDR3 nucleotide sequence: TGTGCCAGCACTTCGGGGCAGGGGTACGAGCAGTACTTC. Its translation: CASTSGQGYEQYF. The entire variable domain, with the rest obtained from reference TRBV13 and TRBJ2-7, is as follows: AAGVIQSPRHLIKEKRETATLKCYPIPRHDTVYWYQQGPGQDPQFLISFYEKMQSDKGSIPDRFSAQQFSDYHSELNMSSLELGDSALYFCASTSGQGYEQYFGPGTRLTVT.

The rearrangement joins TRBV2 to TRBJ1-5; no clear D gene. Germline CDR1 is SNHLY and CDR2 is FYNNEI. V was cut by 4 bases and J by 6 bases, with 19 bases left in between. This CDR3 region has 16 residues. The CDR3 loop reads CASSGAAVGGSQPQHF. The CDR3 nucleotides read TGTGCCAGCAGTGGGGCGGCGGTTGGTGGGAGTCAGCCCCAGCATTTT.

This rearrangement joins TRBV24-1 to TRBJ1-5, with D possibly TRBD1 on 5 matching bases. With 5 bases removed from V and 5 bases from J, the gap between germline ends came to 12 bases. The CDR3 totals 14 residues. The V gene's germline CDR1 is KGHDR and CDR2 SFDVKD. The CDR3 region is CATSGGGWDQPQHF. DNA of the CDR3: TGTGCCACCAGTGGCGGGGGATGGGATCAGCCCCAGCATTTT.

V is TRBV30 and J is TRBJ2-3; tentatively, D is TRBD2 (5 bases). The CDR3 has 14 residues. Trimming left V 1 base short and J 0 bases short, with 8 bases between. The germline V gene has CDR1 GTSNPN and CDR2 SVGIG (reference sequence). The CDR3 region is CAWSGRVSTDTQYF. CDR3 coding DNA: TGTGCCTGGAGTGGGCGGGTTAGCACAGATACGCAGTATTTT.

The chain uses TRBV11-2 and TRBJ2-7; D may be TRBD2 (7 bases). In germline, CDR1 is SGHAT, CDR2 FQNNGV. V was trimmed by 4 bases and J by 2 bases, leaving 18 bases between them. There are 16 residues in the CDR3. CDR3 sequence (DNA): TGTGCCAGCAGCTCCTCTAGGGGGGGACAAGCCTACGAGCAGTACTTC. Translation gives CASSSSRGGQAYEQYF. Complete variable domain (other parts from reference TRBV11-2 and TRBJ2-7): EAGVAQSPRYKIIEKRQSVAFWCNPISGHATLYWYQQILGQGPKLLIQFQNNGVVDDSQLPKDRFSAERLKGVDSTLKIQPAKLEDSAVYLCASSSSRGGQAYEQYFGPGTRLTVT.

This clone was counted once. J is TRBJ1-1 and V is TRBV29-1; 7 nucleotides agree with TRBD1. Germline lookup yields CDR1 SQVTM and CDR2 ANQGSEA. The junction had 6 bases not matched to a gene; V was cut back by 1 base and J by 1 base. The CDR3 contains 15 residues. DNA for the CDR3: TGCAGCGTTGAAGGTGGAGAGGGGGCGAACACTGAAGCTTTCTTT. Protein sequence: CSVEGGEGANTEAFF.

The gene calls are TRBV19 and TRBJ1-1; maybe TRBD1 (6 bases). The CDR3 loop spans 18 amino acids. Trimming left V 1 base short and J 0 bases short, with 18 bases between. Germline lookup yields CDR1 LNHDA and CDR2 SQIVND (reference sequence). The CDR3 sequence: CASSIVGRGGFMNTEAFF. The CDR3 DNA is TGTGCCAGTAGTATAGTGGGGAGAGGGGGTTTCATGAACACTGAAGCTTTCTTT.

CDR3 DNA sequence: TGTGCCAGCAGCCCTGGAGCCGGAAACACCATATATTTT. It encodes CASSPGAGNTIYF. This rearrangement joins TRBV11-3 to TRBJ1-3; D ambiguous. The germline V gene encodes CDR1 SGHNT and CDR2 YENEEA. Trimming removed 5 bases at V and 4 bases at J, with 9 bases between. This CDR3 has 13 residues.

The count of this clone is one. The chain combines TRBV28 with TRBJ1-2; D not certain. This CDR3 is built from 15 residues. Between the trimmed V and J ends, which lost 4 bases and 1 base, there was a span of 13 bases. Germline CDR1 is MDHEN and CDR2 is SYDVKM. CDR3 sequence reads: CASSSEGMGNYGYTF. The CDR3 DNA follows: TGTGCCAGCAGTTCCGAGGGAATGGGTAACTATGGCTACACCTTC.

The CDR3 sequence: CASSPTLGQGVEAFF. Written as DNA, the CDR3 is TGTGCCAGCAGCCCCACCCTGGGGCAGGGTGTCGAAGCTTTCTTT. The V gene is TRBV11-2, the J gene TRBJ1-1; possible D gene TRBD1, 5 bases. Trimming pared 5 bases from V and 8 bases from J, leaving 21 bases between. Germline assignment: CDR1 SGHAT and CDR2 FQNNGV. This CDR3 is built from 15 residues.

The chain joins TRBV11-2 to TRBJ2-2; TRBD1 matches at 9 bases. This CDR3 region has 16 residues. The V gene's germline CDR1 is SGHAT and CDR2 FQNNGV. V lost 2 bases and J lost 6; bases outside the gene matches: 7. The CDR3 protein is CASSLKGTGRAGELFF. The CDR3 nucleotides read TGTGCCAGCAGCTTAAAGGGGACAGGGAGGGCCGGGGAGCTGTTTTTT.

V is TRBV9 and J is TRBJ2-7; maybe TRBD2 (5 bases). The CDR3 runs to 14 residues. Per germline, CDR1 SGDLS and CDR2 YYNGEE. Trimming shortened V by 3 bases and J by 3 bases, and 13 bases separated the two germline ends. The CDR3 spells CASSGGAGYYEQYF. The CDR3 DNA reads as TGTGCCAGCAGCGGGGGAGCAGGATACTACGAGCAGTACTTC. Full variable domain (remainder filled in from reference TRBV9 and TRBJ2-7): DSGVTQTPKHLITATGQRVTLRCSPRSGDLSVYWYQQSLDQGLQFLIQYYNGEERAKGNILERFSAQQFPDLHSELNLSSLELGDSALYFCASSGGAGYYEQYFGPGTRLTVT.

This chain connects TRBV14 to TRBJ1-6, with no clear D. Germline V gene sequence: CDR1 SGHDN, CDR2 FVKESK. Trimming removed 4 bases at V and 11 bases at J, with 9 bases between. CDR3 length: 12 residues. CDR3 residues: CASSRSGAPLHF. CDR3 nucleotide sequence: TGTGCCAGCAGCCGGTCAGGCGCACCCCTCCACTTT.

V and J are TRBV21-1 and TRBJ1-2. TRBV21-1 is a known pseudogene. This CDR3 has 16 residues. The CDR3 region has the DNA TGTGCCAGCACCCCCCAAGGGAGGGGGGGAGGCTATGGCTACACCTTC. The encoded protein is CASTPQGRGGGYGYTF.

In DNA form, the CDR3 reads TGTGCCAGCAGTGGGGGCCTAGAAGCTTTCTTT. This translates into CASSGGLEAFF. The chain recombines TRBV2 with TRBJ1-1; D is perhaps TRBD1 (5 bases). Trimming stripped 4 bases from V and 8 bases from J, with 8 bases between. Germline V CDR1 and CDR2: SNHLY, FYNNEI. The CDR3 runs to 11 residues.

This chain joins TRBV5-1 and TRBJ1-1; 8 nucleotides line up with TRBD1. This CDR3 is 15 amino acids long. Germline-derived CDR1 and CDR2 are SGHRS and YFSETQ. V was clipped by 6 bases and J by 0 bases; unmatched bases: 7. The CDR3 is CASNEDRAMNTEAFF. CDR3 DNA sequence: TGCGCCAGCAACGAGGACAGGGCTATGAACACTGAAGCTTTCTTT.

This chain joins TRBV9 and TRBJ1-1, with TRBD1 as a possible D gene (5 bases). The CDR3 is 15 residues long. V was trimmed by 3 bases and J by 4 bases, leaving 16 bases between them. From germline, CDR1 is SGDLS and CDR2 YYNGEE. CDR3 in DNA: TGTGCCAGCAGCGAAGGGACTCGGGGTTTCACTGAAGCTTTCTTT. Translating gives CASSEGTRGFTEAFF.

This clone is a singleton in its sample. This sequence joins TRBV15 and TRBJ1-5, with 9 bases fitting TRBD1. V gave up 3 bases and J gave up 5 bases; unmatched junction bases: 8. The CDR3 covers 16 residues. Per the germline V gene, CDR1 is LNHNV and CDR2 is YYDKDF (reference sequence). In DNA form, the CDR3 reads TGTGCCACCAGCAGTGAAACAGGGGGCGCGTATCAGCCCCAGCATTTT. It yields the protein CATSSETGGAYQPQHF.

The genes are TRBV6-5 and TRBJ1-1; TRBD1 aligns across 7 bases. Germline trimming cut 6 bases from V and 0 bases from J; bases unmatched to any gene: 4. CDR1 is MNHEY and CDR2 is SVGAGI in the germline V gene. The CDR3 consists of 14 residues. The CDR3 spells CASSLGQLNTEAFF. CDR3 nucleotide sequence: TGTGCCAGCAGCCTGGGACAGCTGAACACTGAAGCTTTCTTT.

The V gene is TRBV2, the J gene TRBJ2-7; unclear D gene. This CDR3 spans 14 amino acids. Trimming shortened V by 5 bases and J by 12 bases, and 23 bases separated the two germline ends. Germline V gives CDR1 SNHLY, CDR2 FYNNEI. CDR3 DNA: TGTGCCAGCAGTCCGGATTCCTCCCCTACGACGGGGTACTTC. It translates to CASSPDSSPTTGYF.